The 5 T cell receptor beta chains reported below all come from one sample, sequenced in a study of regulatory T cells in long-lasting Graves disease. Investigators prepared the TCR beta libraries by applying iRepertoire HTBI primers and Arm-PCR of CDR3 regions. TCRdb re-analysed the multiplex PCR reads in MiXCR, keeping a single row per CDR3 protein. The sample holds 500,000 to 800,000 distinct CDR3 sequences; about 32% are singletons and the top ten take roughly 40%. Time point in this sample: persistent/refractory GD, antithyroid drugs over 5 years with positive TRAb. From PBMCs, RNA was extracted and then used to make the TCR library. This specimen consisted of peripheral blood mononuclear cells (PBMCs), obtained when the disease was refractory, from a patient treated with antithyroid drugs. These receptor sequences come from a female donor with Graves disease.

As regards this clonotype: Possible read error: a much larger clone is one base away. The chain combines TRBV11-2 with TRBJ1-1, with D uncertain. This CDR3 is built from 12 residues. V was clipped by 5 bases and J by 6 bases, with 10 bases between them. Germline V lookup: CDR1 SGHAT, CDR2 FQNNGV. The CDR3 reads CASSRPIAEAFF. In DNA form, the CDR3 reads TGTGCCAGCAGCCGTCCCATAGCTGAAGCTTTCTTT.

V gene TRBV7-9 combines with J gene TRBJ2-7; D tentatively reads TRBD1 or TRBD2 (6 bases each). Trimming took off 5 bases at V and 3 bases at J, with 17 bases between the two ends. The CDR3 is 15 residues long. Germline CDR1 reads SEHNR; CDR2 reads FQNEAQ (reference sequence). As DNA, the CDR3 is TGTGCCAGCAGCCCCCGGGGGCAGGGCAGCTACGAGCAGTACTTC. Its translation is CASSPRGQGSYEQYF.

In this sample, this clonotype turned up many times. V and J are TRBV29-1 and TRBJ1-5, with 11 bases identical to TRBD1. Looked up from germline, CDR1 is SQVTM and CDR2 is ANQGSEA. The V segment lost 4 bases and the J segment 11 bases; nucleotides outside the gene matches: 7. The CDR3 totals 13 residues. The CDR3: CSVGTGGAGAQHF. CDR3 sequence (DNA): TGCAGCGTTGGGACAGGGGGCGCAGGGGCCCAGCATTTT.

A few counts support this clonotype. The chain employs TRBV27 and TRBJ2-3, with D maybe TRBD1 (6 bases). In germline, CDR1 is MNHEY, CDR2 SMNVEV (reference sequence). The CDR3 is made up of 13 amino acids. Trimming removed 6 bases from V and 3 bases from J, with 10 bases in between. The CDR3, as DNA: TGTGCCAGCAGGGCGGACAGTACAGATACGCAGTATTTT. This sequence encodes CASRADSTDTQYF.

This clonotype appeared a single time. The V call is TRBV19, the J call TRBJ1-2, with D perhaps TRBD1 (6 bases). The V end lost 9 bases, the J end lost 6 bases, and 20 bases lay between the germline ends. The CDR3 totals 14 residues. The germline gives CDR1 LNHDA, CDR2 SQIVND (reference sequence). CDR3 loop: CASSFGGGANGYTF. In nucleotides, the CDR3 is TGTGCCAGCAGCTTCGGGGGGGGCGCGAATGGCTACACCTTC.